One sample yielded the 2 T cell receptor beta chains listed below, sequenced in a study of a mutant IDH1 vaccine in newly diagnosed glioma. Time point here: week 35, safety follow-up. It was 300 ug of mutant IDH1 20-mer peptide that made up each vaccine dose, given with topical imiquimod. Repertoires were generated with immunoSEQ multiplex PCR, while TCRdb's copy carries only in-frame clones and drops some. The sample has tens of thousands of clones, more than 75% seen once. Their antigen targets remain unknown. The sample in question was PBMCs, obtained from a glioma patient whose treatment included an IDH1 peptide vaccine. All receptors derive from a man aged 45 to 65 with glioma.

V usage is TRBV5-4 and J usage is TRBJ1-2; tentatively, D is TRBD1 (5 bases). Per the germline V gene, CDR1 is SGHNT and CDR2 is YYREEE (reference sequence). V was clipped by 0 bases and J by 4 bases, with 10 bases between them. This CDR3 spans 14 amino acids. CDR3 loop: CASSLGDRTYGYTF. CDR3 nucleotides: TGTGCCAGCAGCTTGGGAGACAGAACCTATGGCTACACCTTC.

V usage is TRBV4-1 and J usage is TRBJ1-1; tentative D call: TRBD1 (5 bases). The V and J ends lost 7 bases and 1 base respectively, with 16 bases between them. Germline lookup yields CDR1 MGHRA and CDR2 YSYEKL. The CDR3 consists of 15 residues. CDR3 amino acids: CASTRGASGNTEAFF. The CDR3 DNA reads as TGCGCCAGCACCCGAGGGGCATCCGGGAACACTGAAGCTTTCTTT.